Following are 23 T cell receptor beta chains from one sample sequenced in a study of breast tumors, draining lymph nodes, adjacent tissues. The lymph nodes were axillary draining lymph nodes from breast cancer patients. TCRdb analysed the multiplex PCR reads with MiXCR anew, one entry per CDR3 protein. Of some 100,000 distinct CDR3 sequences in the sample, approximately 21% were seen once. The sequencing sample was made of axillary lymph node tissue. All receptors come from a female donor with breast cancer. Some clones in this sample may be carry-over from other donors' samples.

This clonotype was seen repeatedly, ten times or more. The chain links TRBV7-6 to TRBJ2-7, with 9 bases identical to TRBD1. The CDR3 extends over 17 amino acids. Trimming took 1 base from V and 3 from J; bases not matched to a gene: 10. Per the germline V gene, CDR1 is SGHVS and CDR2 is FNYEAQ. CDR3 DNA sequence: TGTGCCAGCAGCTTAGGGACAGGGGAGCTTCTAAGCTACGAGCAGTACTTC. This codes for CASSLGTGELLSYEQYF.

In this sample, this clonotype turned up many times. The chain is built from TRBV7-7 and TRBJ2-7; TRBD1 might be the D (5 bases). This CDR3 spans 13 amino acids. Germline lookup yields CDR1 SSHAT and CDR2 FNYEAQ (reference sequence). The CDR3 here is CAYRLGHIYEQYF. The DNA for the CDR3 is TGTGCGTATCGACTTGGACATATCTACGAGCAGTACTTC.

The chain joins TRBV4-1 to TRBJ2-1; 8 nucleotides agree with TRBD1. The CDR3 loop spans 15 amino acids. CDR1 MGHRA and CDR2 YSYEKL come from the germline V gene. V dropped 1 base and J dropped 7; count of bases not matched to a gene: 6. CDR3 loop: CASSQVGRGRNEQFF. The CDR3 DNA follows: TGCGCCAGCAGCCAAGTTGGCAGGGGGCGGAATGAGCAGTTCTTC.

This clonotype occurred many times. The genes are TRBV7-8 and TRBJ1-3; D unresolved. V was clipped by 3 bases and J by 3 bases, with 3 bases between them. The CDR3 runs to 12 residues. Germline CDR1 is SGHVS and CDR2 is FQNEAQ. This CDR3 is CASSLYGNTIYF. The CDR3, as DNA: TGTGCCAGCAGCTTGTATGGAAACACCATATATTTT.

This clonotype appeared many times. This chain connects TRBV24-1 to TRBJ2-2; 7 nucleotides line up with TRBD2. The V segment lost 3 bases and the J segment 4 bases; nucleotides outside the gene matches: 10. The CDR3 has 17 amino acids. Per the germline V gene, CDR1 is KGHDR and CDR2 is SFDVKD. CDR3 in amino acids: CATSDNRASGFTGELFF. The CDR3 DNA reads TGTGCCACCAGTGATAATAGGGCTAGCGGTTTCACCGGGGAGCTGTTTTTT.

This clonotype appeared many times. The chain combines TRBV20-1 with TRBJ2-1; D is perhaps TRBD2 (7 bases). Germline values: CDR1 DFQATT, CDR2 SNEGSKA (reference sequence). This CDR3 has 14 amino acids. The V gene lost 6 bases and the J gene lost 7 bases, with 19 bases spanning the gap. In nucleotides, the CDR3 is TGCAGTGCCGCTCAAGGGGGGGACCCTAATGAGCAGTTCTTC. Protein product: CSAAQGGDPNEQFF.

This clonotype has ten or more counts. CDR3 residues: CASSWDTFTGELFF. CDR3 DNA: TGTGCCAGCAGTTGGGACACCTTCACCGGGGAGCTGTTTTTT. The gene calls are TRBV12-3 or TRBV12-4 and TRBJ2-2; weak D call: TRBD1 (6 bases). The V end was cut by 4 bases, the J end by 4 bases, with 10 bases between. The CDR3 is 14 residues long.

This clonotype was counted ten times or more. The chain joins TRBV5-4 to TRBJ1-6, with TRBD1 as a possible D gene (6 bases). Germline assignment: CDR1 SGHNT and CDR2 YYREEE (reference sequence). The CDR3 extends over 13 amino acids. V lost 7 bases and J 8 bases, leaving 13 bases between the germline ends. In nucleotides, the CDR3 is TGTGCCAGCGGGACGGACAGAGATTCACCCCTCCACTTT. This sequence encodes CASGTDRDSPLHF.

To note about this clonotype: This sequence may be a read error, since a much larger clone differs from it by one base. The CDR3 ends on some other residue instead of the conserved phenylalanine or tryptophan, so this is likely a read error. CDR3 bases: TGTGCCAGCAGCCCTGCGGCCAGTGCCTATGGCTACACCCTC. It translates to CASSPAASAYGYTL. The chain joins TRBV5-6 to TRBJ1-2; D unresolved. The CDR3 is 14 amino acids. V lost 4 bases and J 4 bases, leaving 14 bases between the germline ends. Per the germline V gene, CDR1 is SGHDT and CDR2 is YYEEEE.

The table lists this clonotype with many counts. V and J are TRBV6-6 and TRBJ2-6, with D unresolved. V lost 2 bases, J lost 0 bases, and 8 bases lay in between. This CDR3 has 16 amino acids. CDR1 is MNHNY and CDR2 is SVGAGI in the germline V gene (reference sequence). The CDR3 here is CASSYARSSGANVLTF. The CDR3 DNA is TGTGCCAGCAGTTACGCCAGATCCTCTGGGGCCAACGTCCTGACTTTC.

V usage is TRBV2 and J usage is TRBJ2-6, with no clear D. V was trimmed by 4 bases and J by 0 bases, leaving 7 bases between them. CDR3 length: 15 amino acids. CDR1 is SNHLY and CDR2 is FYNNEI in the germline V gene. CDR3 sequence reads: CASSVDLSGANVLTF. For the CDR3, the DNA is TGTGCCAGCAGTGTTGACCTCTCTGGGGCCAACGTCCTGACTTTC.

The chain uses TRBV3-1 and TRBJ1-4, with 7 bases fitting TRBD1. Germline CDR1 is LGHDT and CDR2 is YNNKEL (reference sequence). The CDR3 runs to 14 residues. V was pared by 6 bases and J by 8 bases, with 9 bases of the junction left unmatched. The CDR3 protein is CASSQQGFGEKLFF. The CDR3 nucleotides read TGTGCCAGCAGTCAACAGGGGTTCGGCGAAAAACTGTTTTTT. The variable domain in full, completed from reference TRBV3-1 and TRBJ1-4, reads DTAVSQTPKYLVTQMGNDKSIKCEQNLGHDTMYWYKQDSKKFLKIMFSYNNKELIINETVPNRFSPKSPDKAHLNLHINSLELGDSAVYFCASSQQGFGEKLFFGSGTQLSVL.

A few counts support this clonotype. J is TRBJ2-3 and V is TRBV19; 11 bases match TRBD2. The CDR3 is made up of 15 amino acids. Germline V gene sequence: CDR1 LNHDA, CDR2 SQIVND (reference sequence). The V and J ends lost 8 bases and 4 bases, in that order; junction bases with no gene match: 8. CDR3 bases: TGTGCCAGTCATAGAAATAGCGGGGGGGCAGATACGCAGTATTTT. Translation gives CASHRNSGGADTQYF.

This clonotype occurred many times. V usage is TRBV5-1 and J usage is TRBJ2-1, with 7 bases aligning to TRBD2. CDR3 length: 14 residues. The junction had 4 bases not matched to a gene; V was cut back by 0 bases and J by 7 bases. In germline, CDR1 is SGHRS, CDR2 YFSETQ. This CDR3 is CASSLVAGANEQFF. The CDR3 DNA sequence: TGCGCCAGCAGCTTGGTGGCGGGAGCGAATGAGCAGTTCTTC.

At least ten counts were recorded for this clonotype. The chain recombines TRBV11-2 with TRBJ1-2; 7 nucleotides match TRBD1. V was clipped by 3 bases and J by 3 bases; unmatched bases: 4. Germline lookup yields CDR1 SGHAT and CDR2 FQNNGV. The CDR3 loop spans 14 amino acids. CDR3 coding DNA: TGTGCCAGCAGCTTTTCAGGGGGACACTATGGCTACACCTTC. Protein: CASSFSGGHYGYTF.

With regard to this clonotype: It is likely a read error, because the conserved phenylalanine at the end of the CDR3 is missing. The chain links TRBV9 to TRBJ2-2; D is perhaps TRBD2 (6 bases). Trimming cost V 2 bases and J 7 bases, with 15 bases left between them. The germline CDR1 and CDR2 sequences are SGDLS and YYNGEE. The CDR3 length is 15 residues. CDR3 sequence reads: CASSVGGSHVGELFV. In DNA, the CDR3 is TGTGCCAGCAGCGTTGGAGGGAGTCATGTCGGGGAGCTGTTTGTT.

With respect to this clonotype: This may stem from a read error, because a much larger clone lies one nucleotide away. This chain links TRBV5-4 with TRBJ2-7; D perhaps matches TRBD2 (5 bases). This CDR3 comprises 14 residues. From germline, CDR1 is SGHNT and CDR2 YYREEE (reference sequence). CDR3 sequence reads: CAGSLLAGAYEQYF. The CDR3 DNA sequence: TGTGCCGGCAGCTTGTTGGCCGGGGCCTACGAGCAGTACTTC.

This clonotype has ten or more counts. The CDR3 bases are TGTGCCAGCAGCTTCGGACTAGCCAATGAGCAGTTCTTC. Amino acid sequence: CASSFGLANEQFF. The chain joins TRBV7-3 to TRBJ2-1; 8 bases match TRBD2. The CDR3 consists of 13 residues. V was pared by 3 bases and J by 6 bases, with 1 base of the junction left unmatched. CDR1 is SGHTA and CDR2 is FQGTGA in the germline V gene.

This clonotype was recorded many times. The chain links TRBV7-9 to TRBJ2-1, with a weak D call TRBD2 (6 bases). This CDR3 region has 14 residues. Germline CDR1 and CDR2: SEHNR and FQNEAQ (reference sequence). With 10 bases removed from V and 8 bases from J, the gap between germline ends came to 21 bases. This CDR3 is CAIRDSGTPDEQFF. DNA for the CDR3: TGTGCCATCAGAGATAGCGGTACCCCGGATGAGCAGTTCTTC.

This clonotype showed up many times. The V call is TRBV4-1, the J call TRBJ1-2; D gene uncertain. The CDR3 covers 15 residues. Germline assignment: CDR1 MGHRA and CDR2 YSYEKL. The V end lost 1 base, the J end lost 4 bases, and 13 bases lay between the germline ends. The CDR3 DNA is TGCGCCAGCAGCCAAGGGTCCGGTTACGCCTATGGCTACACCTTC. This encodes CASSQGSGYAYGYTF.

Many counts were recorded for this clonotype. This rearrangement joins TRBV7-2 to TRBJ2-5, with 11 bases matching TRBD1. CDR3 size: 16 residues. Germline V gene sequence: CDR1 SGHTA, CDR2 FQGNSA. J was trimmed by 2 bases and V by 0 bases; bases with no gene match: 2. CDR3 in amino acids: CASSLAGTGGQETQYF. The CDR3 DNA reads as TGTGCCAGCAGCTTAGCCGGGACAGGGGGGCAAGAGACCCAGTACTTC.

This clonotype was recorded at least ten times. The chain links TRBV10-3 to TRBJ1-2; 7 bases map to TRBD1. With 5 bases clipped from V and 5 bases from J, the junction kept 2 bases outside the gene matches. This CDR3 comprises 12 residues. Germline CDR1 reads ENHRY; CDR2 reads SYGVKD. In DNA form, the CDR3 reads TGTGCCATCAGTACAGGGGAATATGGCTACACCTTC. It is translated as CAISTGEYGYTF.

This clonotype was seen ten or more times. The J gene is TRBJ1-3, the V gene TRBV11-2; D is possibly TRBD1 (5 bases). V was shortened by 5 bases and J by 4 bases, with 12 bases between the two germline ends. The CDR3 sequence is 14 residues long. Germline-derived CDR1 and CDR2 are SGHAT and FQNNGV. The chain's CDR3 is CASSIPGSGNTIYF. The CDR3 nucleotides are TGTGCCAGCAGCATCCCAGGGTCCGGAAACACCATATATTTT.